One T cell receptor beta chain is described in this entry. How the authors handled the data: Amplifying reference gene primers gave estimates of nucleated cell counts. Sequencing used immunoSEQ multiplex PCR; TCRdb keeps in-frame clones, though not all of them. V and J calls and clone size are given by that table; D and trimming were obtained from the DNA. The repertoire holds under 75,000 clones, with 83% as singletons. V lost 4 bases and J lost 7; bases outside the gene matches: 8. The length of the CDR3 is 15 residues. Germline V gene sequence: CDR1 MNHEY, CDR2 SVGAGI. The data are from a study of blood T cell repertoires in COVID-19. Study summary: Samples taken during acute and convalescent COVID-19 were collected in the United States, Italy and Spain. PBMCs, B-cell-depleted T cells, or T cells were the source of the cDNA or gDNA that made up the material.

Sequencing input: peripheral blood. This chain joins TRBV6-5 and TRBJ2-1, with TRBD2 identical over 9 bases. This TCR was sampled from a human donor in a cohort sampled during active COVID-19. The CDR3 DNA follows: TGTGCCAGCAGTTTATACTGGACTAGCGCGAATGAGCAGTTCTTC. As protein: CASSLYWTSANEQFF.